This TCR beta chain originates from a study of CD8+CD57+ T cells in acquired aplastic anemia. Study context: Yields of DNA that came from sorted CD4+ and CD8+ cells averaged about 3.4 ug. Findings of the study overall: Researchers reported that CD8+ Simpson's diversity was not significantly different in patients versus controls. It was found that more than 25 CD8+ CDR3 sequences were shared between patients and controls.

The study profiled TCR beta VDJ and CDR3 using genomic DNA as template. TCRdb fed the reads into MiXCR, producing one record per CDR3 protein. The data hold about 190,000 distinct CDR3 sequences, with nearly 50% observed a single time. With respect to this clonotype: No antigen is known for it. At one boundary the junction diverges from the germline segment, which might be a read error.

In patients chosen for sequencing, flow cytometry had shown CD8+CD57+ cell expansion. Each patient carried a diagnosis of severe acquired aplastic anemia. This receptor was obtained from a human donor with aplastic anemia. Sequenced: sorted CD4+, CD8+, or CD8+CD57+ T cells (not recorded which) from PBMCs.

CDR3 in amino acids: CATSEAERGLSYNEQFF. CDR3 DNA sequence: TGTGCCACCAGTGAGGCTGAGCGGGGGCTCTCCTACAATGAGCAGTTCTTC. The V call is TRBV10-3, the J call TRBJ2-1; the match to TRBD2 covers 8 bases. In germline, CDR1 is ENHRY, CDR2 SYGVKD. The CDR3 loop spans 17 amino acids.